This T cell receptor beta chain was captured by sequencing in a study of Graves' ophthalmopathy and Graves' hyperthyroidism. V lost 3 bases to trimming and J lost 6 bases, with 11 bases between them. Germline V gene sequence: CDR1 KGHSH, CDR2 LQKENI. The CDR3 has 13 residues. Notes on the study in general: Among thyroid clonotypes expanded above 0.001 frequency, most also appeared in blood.

Among the hyperthyroidism patients, all were newly diagnosed, aged 18 to 65, with under 2 months' duration. Among the exclusions were patients with other autoimmune diseases, uncontrolled infections, pregnancy or lactation. Scientists amplified the TCR beta CDR3 regions from RNA transcripts. In the first round, RT-PCR was carried out with HTBI primers, and a multiplex PCR formed the second round. TCRdb itself ran the multiplex PCR reads through MiXCR, one entry per CDR3 protein. The sample has about 380,000 distinct CDR3 sequences; less than 20% are singletons. This clonotype was counted ten times or more. Antigen specificity is unknown.

The origin of this receptor is a young woman with stable Graves' hyperthyroidism. The gene calls are TRBV18 and TRBJ1-2; D is unclear. The sequencing sample was made of peripheral blood. The CDR3 reads CASSPTQSHGYTF. The DNA for the CDR3 is TGTGCCAGCTCACCGACCCAGAGCCATGGCTACACCTTC. Supplemented by reference TRBV18 and TRBJ1-2, the full variable domain reads NAGVMQNPRHLVRRRGQEARLRCSPMKGHSHVYWYRQLPEEGLKFMVYLQKENIIDESGMPKERFSAEFPKEGPSILRIQQVVRGDSAAYFCASSPTQSHGYTFGSGTRLTVV.